The 20 T cell receptor beta chains listed next were all sequenced from one sample in a study of control samples from healthy donors and cancer patients. Assay used: immunoSEQ multiplex PCR; TCRdb lists only in-frame clones, some missing. The data contain around 94,000 clones, approximately 86% of them singletons. Input material: blood. The receptors stem from a woman between 50 and 59 years old in good health.

The table lists this clone with a count of one. The chain joins TRBV2 to TRBJ2-5; D is perhaps TRBD2 (6 bases). V gave up 7 bases and J gave up 3 bases, with 12 bases separating them. Germline V gene data show CDR1 as SNHLY and CDR2 as FYNNEI. This CDR3 is 13 amino acids long. The CDR3 DNA follows: TGTGCCAGCAAGGCGGGGAACGAAGAGACCCAGTACTTC. Amino acid sequence: CASKAGNEETQYF.

This clone was recorded only once. The chain couples TRBV28 to TRBJ2-2; D is unresolved. There are 12 residues in the CDR3. V was clipped by 10 bases and J by 5 bases, with 11 bases between them. Looked up from germline, CDR1 is MDHEN and CDR2 is SYDVKM. This CDR3 reads CATVSVTGELFF. In nucleotides, the CDR3 is TGTGCCACAGTTTCTGTTACCGGGGAGCTGTTTTTT.

J is TRBJ2-3 and V is TRBV28; D remains ambiguous. Trimming left V 6 bases short and J 3 bases short, with 10 bases between. This CDR3 region has 13 residues. Germline CDR1 is MDHEN and CDR2 is SYDVKM. The CDR3 nucleotides are TGTGCCAGCAGGCGCGATATTACAGATACGCAGTATTTT. Protein sequence: CASRRDITDTQYF.

CDR3 sequence reads: CASSHDDHYEQYF. DNA for the CDR3: TGCGCCAGCAGCCACGACGACCACTACGAGCAGTACTTC. The gene calls are TRBV4-1 and TRBJ2-7; D gene unclear. Germline V gene sequence: CDR1 MGHRA, CDR2 YSYEKL. Trimming pared 3 bases from V and 3 bases from J, leaving 9 bases between. This CDR3 is built from 13 residues.

This chain connects TRBV9 to TRBJ2-1; unclear D gene. The V end lost 0 bases, the J end lost 7 bases, and 29 bases lay between the germline ends. The CDR3 spans 20 residues. Looked up from germline, CDR1 is SGDLS and CDR2 is YYNGEE. The CDR3 DNA reads TGTGCCAGCAGCGTAGGGGTTAGCTACCGTCGAAGCCGGGCTCGTAATGAGCAGTTCTTC. Translated, it gives CASSVGVSYRRSRARNEQFF.

V is TRBV3-1 (or the pseudogene TRBV3-2) and J is TRBJ2-1, with 9 bases that match TRBD2. This CDR3 is 14 amino acids long. V lost 8 bases, J lost 9 bases, and 11 bases stayed unmatched. The germline CDR1 and CDR2 sequences are LGHDT and YNNKEL (reference sequence). CDR3 loop: CASGLALDIGEQFF. The DNA of the CDR3 is TGTGCCAGCGGACTAGCGCTAGACATCGGTGAGCAGTTCTTC.

The chain combines TRBV5-1 with TRBJ1-2; the D is unclear. The CDR3 has 14 residues. The V end was cut by 0 bases, the J end by 5 bases, with 11 bases between. Germline lookup yields CDR1 SGHRS and CDR2 YFSETQ. The CDR3 DNA reads as TGCGCCAGCAGCTTGGATTCGGCAGGATATGGCTACACCTTC. This encodes CASSLDSAGYGYTF.

The chain employs TRBV28 and TRBJ1-5; 10 bases match TRBD1. V was clipped by 4 bases and J by 5 bases; unmatched bases: 5. This CDR3 has 15 residues. Per germline, CDR1 MDHEN and CDR2 SYDVKM. CDR3 sequence reads: CASSSRGQGHQPQHF. CDR3 DNA sequence: TGTGCCAGCAGTTCTAGGGGACAGGGGCATCAGCCCCAGCATTTT.

The chain links TRBV7-9 to TRBJ2-1, with 14 bases lining up with TRBD2. The germline V gene encodes CDR1 SEHNR and CDR2 FQNEAQ (reference sequence). The CDR3 length is 14 residues. The V and J ends lost 4 bases and 7 bases, in that order; junction bases with no gene match: 0. The DNA of the CDR3 is TGTGCCAGCAGCTGGACTAGCGGGAGGAATGAGCAGTTCTTC. It codes for CASSWTSGRNEQFF.

This rearrangement joins TRBV5-3 to TRBJ1-2; D is possibly TRBD1 (5 bases). TRBV5-3 is filed as an ORF, its function uncertain. The CDR3 is 15 residues long. V was shortened by 2 bases and J by 3 bases, with 14 bases between the two germline ends. CDR3 region: CARSFGRRDDYGYTF. DNA of the CDR3: TGTGCCAGAAGCTTCGGTCGCAGGGATGACTATGGCTACACCTTC.

This chain uses TRBV20-1 with TRBJ1-2, with D unresolved. The CDR3 is 9 residues long. Trimming took off 3 bases at V and 6 bases at J, with 2 bases between the two ends. Germline loops: CDR1 DFQATT, CDR2 SNEGSKA (reference sequence). The CDR3 region is CSASHGYTF. DNA for the CDR3: TGCAGTGCTAGTCATGGCTACACCTTC.

This clone was counted once. This rearrangement joins TRBV29-1 to TRBJ2-4; TRBD1 is a possible D gene (5 bases). Germline CDR1 is SQVTM and CDR2 is ANQGSEA. V was cut by 0 bases and J by 4 bases, with 13 bases left in between. CDR3 size: 15 residues. In DNA, the CDR3 is TGCAGCGTTGAAGAAGGGGCAGACGTAAAAAACATTCAGTACTTC. The encoded protein is CSVEEGADVKNIQYF.

This chain uses TRBV6-4 with TRBJ2-3; D might be TRBD2 (6 bases). Trimming removed 5 bases from V and 2 bases from J, with 14 bases in between. The CDR3 consists of 15 residues. CDR1 is MRHNA, CDR2 SNTAGT, per germline. The DNA of the CDR3 is TGTGCCAGCAGTTCTCACGGCGGGGACACAGATACGCAGTATTTT. Residues: CASSSHGGDTDTQYF.

This clone was seen only a few times. The chain uses TRBV5-1 and TRBJ1-3; 9 bases agree with TRBD1. The ends lost 2 bases at V and 0 bases at J; junction bases unmatched: 3. This CDR3 has 16 residues. Germline CDR1 SGHRS, CDR2 YFSETQ. CDR3 bases: TGCGCCAGCAGCTTCGGGGGACAGGGCTCTGGAAACACCATATATTTT. This encodes CASSFGGQGSGNTIYF.

The CDR3 bases are TGTGCCAGCAGCCCGGACAGGTATACCTACAATGAGCAGTTCTTC. Translating gives CASSPDRYTYNEQFF. The genes are TRBV2 and TRBJ2-1; TRBD1 matches 7 bases. CDR1 and CDR2 from the germline V gene are SNHLY and FYNNEI. The CDR3 totals 15 residues. Trimming cost V 6 bases and J 2 bases; bases outside gene matches: 7.

This chain uses TRBV20-1 with TRBJ1-1; D is unclear. Germline CDR1 DFQATT, CDR2 SNEGSKA (reference sequence). The CDR3 has 13 residues. V was cut by 3 bases and J by 2 bases, with 10 bases left in between. CDR3 nucleotide sequence: TGCAGTGCTAGTCGCGGGGTTAACACTGAAGCTTTCTTT. Its protein product is CSASRGVNTEAFF.

The genes are TRBV7-2 and TRBJ2-3; 9 bases are a match to TRBD2. Germline values: CDR1 SGHTA, CDR2 FQGNSA. The length of the CDR3 is 16 residues. V shed 4 bases and J 4 bases; nucleotides not matched to a gene: 9. The DNA of the CDR3 is TGTGCCAGCAGCTATATGGGCGGGGGGGCCTCAGATACGCAGTATTTT. The encoded protein is CASSYMGGGASDTQYF.

This clone was detected once. V and J are TRBV19 and TRBJ2-3; no definite D call. CDR3 size: 13 residues. V lost 1 base and J 1 base, leaving 3 bases between the germline ends. Germline V gene lookup returns CDR1 LNHDA and CDR2 SQIVND (reference sequence). In DNA, the CDR3 is TGTGCCAGTAGTATAGTGGGCACAGATACGCAGTATTTT. This encodes CASSIVGTDTQYF.

The J gene is TRBJ1-1, the V gene TRBV5-1; 7 nucleotides align to TRBD1. The CDR3 loop spans 16 amino acids. Trimming removed 0 bases from V and 5 bases from J; junction bases left unmatched: 10. Germline V gene sequence: CDR1 SGHRS, CDR2 YFSETQ. This CDR3 is CASSLDGTARGTEAFF. Written as DNA, the CDR3 is TGCGCCAGCAGCTTGGATGGGACAGCCCGGGGAACTGAAGCTTTCTTT.

A note on this clone: The junction differs from germline at one of its ends, possibly a read error. The chain is built from TRBV6-2 or TRBV6-3 and TRBJ2-6; D unresolved. The CDR3 totals 13 residues. CDR1 and CDR2 (germline): MNHEY, SVGEGT. The CDR3: CASGYSGANVLTF. The CDR3 region has the DNA TGTGCCAGCGGTTACTCTGGGGCCAACGTCCTGACTTTC.